The 31 T cell receptor beta chains below were found in one sample sequenced in a study of a mutant IDH1 vaccine in newly diagnosed glioma. Data came from immunoSEQ multiplex PCR; TCRdb stores just in-frame clones and leaves some out. The sample lists around 33,000 clones, about 88% seen once, with around 5% in the top ten. Time point of the sample: baseline, week 1 (first vaccination visit). Treatment described: pre-vaccination baseline after standard-of-care therapy. Sequenced material: PBMCs, taken from a glioma patient treated with radiotherapy, temozolomide or both. These receptors came from a woman in her thirties or forties with glioma.

The J gene is TRBJ2-2, the V gene TRBV2; no definite D call. This CDR3 has 13 residues. CDR1 is SNHLY, CDR2 FYNNEI, per germline. Trimming removed 7 bases at V and 2 bases at J, with 8 bases between. The CDR3 sequence: CASMAPNTGELFF. DNA of the CDR3: TGTGCCAGCATGGCCCCAAACACCGGGGAGCTGTTTTTT.

This sequence joins TRBV27 and TRBJ2-7; possible D gene TRBD1, 6 bases. The CDR3 contains 14 residues. Germline values: CDR1 MNHEY, CDR2 SMNVEV (reference sequence). V lost 5 bases, J lost 6 bases, and 17 bases lay in between. The chain's CDR3 is CASSPGTIRTEQYF. CDR3 nucleotides: TGTGCCAGCAGTCCCGGGACAATCCGTACCGAGCAGTACTTC.

V is TRBV9 and J is TRBJ2-1; either TRBD1 or TRBD2 may supply D (5 bases each). The germline V gene has CDR1 SGDLS and CDR2 YYNGEE. The CDR3 has 15 amino acids. The germline V and J ends were trimmed by 4 bases and 5 bases, with 16 bases remaining between them. Here the CDR3 reads CASSPSGTNDNEQFF. The CDR3 DNA reads as TGTGCCAGCAGCCCCTCCGGGACGAACGACAATGAGCAGTTCTTC. Supplemented by reference TRBV9 and TRBJ2-1, the full variable domain reads DSGVTQTPKHLITATGQRVTLRCSPRSGDLSVYWYQQSLDQGLQFLIQYYNGEERAKGNILERFSAQQFPDLHSELNLSSLELGDSALYFCASSPSGTNDNEQFFGPGTRLTVL.

V usage is TRBV4-1 and J usage is TRBJ1-5; D unresolved. With 1 base removed from V and 5 bases from J, the gap between germline ends came to 6 bases. Germline CDR1 reads MGHRA; CDR2 reads YSYEKL. CDR3 length: 13 amino acids. CDR3 protein: CASSQVGYQPQHF. The CDR3 coding sequence is TGCGCCAGCAGCCAAGTCGGATATCAGCCCCAGCATTTT.

The V and J genes are TRBV29-1 and TRBJ1-1; a weak D match, TRBD1 (5 bases). The germline V gene has CDR1 SQVTM and CDR2 ANQGSEA. V was shortened by 8 bases and J by 3 bases, with 28 bases between the two germline ends. The CDR3 length is 17 residues. CDR3 sequence reads: CSSRRVPAGRGDTEAFF. The CDR3 DNA reads as TGCAGCTCCAGAAGGGTGCCGGCAGGGCGGGGTGACACTGAAGCTTTCTTT.

This clone was observed a few times. This sequence joins TRBV5-1 and TRBJ1-1; possible D gene TRBD1, 6 bases. The CDR3 extends over 14 amino acids. Germline lookup yields CDR1 SGHRS and CDR2 YFSETQ. With 4 bases removed from V and 5 bases from J, the gap between germline ends came to 15 bases. The DNA for the CDR3 is TGCGCCAGCAGCACTGAACAGGGAAGGACTGAAGCTTTCTTT. Residues: CASSTEQGRTEAFF.

Only one count was recorded for this clone. The chain uses TRBV9 and TRBJ2-2; tentatively, D is TRBD1 (6 bases). Trimming cost V 3 bases and J 1 base, with 13 bases left between them. The CDR3 length is 16 residues. Germline V gene lookup returns CDR1 SGDLS and CDR2 YYNGEE. The CDR3 here is CASSAYGTLNTGELFF. CDR3 bases: TGTGCCAGCAGCGCCTACGGGACATTGAACACCGGGGAGCTGTTTTTT.

The chain has TRBV9 and TRBJ2-1; no firm D call. V dropped 0 bases and J dropped 0 bases, with 4 bases sitting between them. CDR1 and CDR2 (germline): SGDLS, YYNGEE. The CDR3 has 14 amino acids. The chain's CDR3 is CASSVVSSYNEQFF. The CDR3 coding sequence is TGTGCCAGCAGCGTAGTCAGCTCCTACAATGAGCAGTTCTTC.

The chain uses TRBV5-1 and TRBJ1-1; D possibly corresponds to TRBD1 (5 bases). The germline V gene has CDR1 SGHRS and CDR2 YFSETQ. V was pared by 0 bases and J by 1 base, with 16 bases between. The CDR3 totals 17 residues. The CDR3 sequence: CASSLEGWGYPNTEAFF. The CDR3 DNA reads TGCGCCAGCAGCTTGGAGGGGTGGGGGTACCCGAACACTGAAGCTTTCTTT.

This chain uses TRBV28 with TRBJ2-3; 12 bases are a match to TRBD2. V lost 6 bases, J lost 4 bases, and 14 bases stayed unmatched. Germline CDR1 reads MDHEN; CDR2 reads SYDVKM. The CDR3 is made up of 18 amino acids. CDR3 bases: TGTGCCAGCAGCTCACCCTACCGACTAGCGGGAGATTCAGATACGCAGTATTTT. Its protein is CASSSPYRLAGDSDTQYF.

The chain is built from TRBV7-9 and TRBJ2-7; TRBD1 matches 7 bases. CDR3 length: 14 amino acids. Looked up from germline, CDR1 is SEHNR and CDR2 is FQNEAQ (reference sequence). V gave up 5 bases and J gave up 3 bases; unmatched junction bases: 7. CDR3 region: CASSDGQARYEQYF. DNA of the CDR3: TGTGCCAGCAGCGATGGACAGGCCCGCTACGAGCAGTACTTC.

J is TRBJ1-4 and V is TRBV6-5; D ambiguous. The germline V gene encodes CDR1 MNHEY and CDR2 SVGAGI. Deletions cut 4 bases from V and 3 bases from J, with 9 bases between. The CDR3 sequence is 14 residues long. This CDR3 reads CASSWDGSNEKLFF. Written as DNA, the CDR3 is TGTGCCAGCAGTTGGGATGGGTCTAATGAAAAACTGTTTTTT.

The genes are TRBV6-6 and TRBJ1-2; tentative D call: TRBD1 (5 bases). This CDR3 has 13 amino acids. V was cut by 6 bases and J by 5 bases, with 13 bases left in between. Looked up from germline, CDR1 is MNHNY and CDR2 is SVGAGI (reference sequence). CDR3 amino acids: CASSPGDRYGYTF. CDR3 DNA: TGTGCCAGCAGCCCTGGGGACCGATATGGCTACACCTTC.

This chain joins TRBV7-2 and TRBJ1-2; 8 bases line up with TRBD1. The CDR3 is made up of 14 amino acids. CDR1 is SGHTA and CDR2 is FQGNSA in the germline V gene. The V gene end was trimmed by 2 bases and the J gene end by 5 bases; junction bases not matched to a gene: 4. In nucleotides, the CDR3 is TGTGCCAGCAGCTTATTGGACAGGGCATATGGCTACACCTTC. Translating it yields CASSLLDRAYGYTF. Filled out from reference TRBV7-2 and TRBJ1-2, the complete variable domain reads GAGVSQSPSNKVTEKGKDVELRCDPISGHTALYWYRQSLGQGLEFLIYFQGNSAPDKSGLPSDRFSAERTGGSVSTLTIQRTQQEDSAVYLCASSLLDRAYGYTFGSGTRLTVV.

V gene TRBV5-1 combines with J gene TRBJ1-1; TRBD1 matches at 8 bases. With V trimmed by 3 bases and J by 2 bases, 3 bases remained unmatched. CDR1 and CDR2 (germline): SGHRS, YFSETQ. There are 14 residues in the CDR3. CDR3 loop: CASSWTGSNTEAFF. CDR3 bases: TGCGCCAGCAGCTGGACAGGGAGCAACACTGAAGCTTTCTTT.

The rearrangement joins TRBV18 to TRBJ2-5; 7 nucleotides match TRBD1. Per the germline V gene, CDR1 is KGHSH and CDR2 is LQKENI. This CDR3 has 12 residues. Trimming took 4 bases from V and 5 from J; bases not matched to a gene: 1. Here the CDR3 DNA reads TGTGCCAGCTCACTGGACAGGGAGACCCAGTACTTC. It encodes CASSLDRETQYF.

V gene TRBV10-3 combines with J gene TRBJ2-3; TRBD2 is a possible D gene (5 bases). V was trimmed by 10 bases and J by 1 base, leaving 18 bases between them. CDR1 ENHRY and CDR2 SYGVKD come from the germline V gene. CDR3 length equals 15 residues. The CDR3 here is CATLAPSGRTDTQYF. The CDR3, as DNA: TGTGCCACCTTGGCCCCCAGCGGTCGCACAGATACGCAGTATTTT.

This chain joins TRBV6-5 and TRBJ2-7, with TRBD1 matching over 9 bases. Losses at the gene ends were 8 bases for V and 2 bases for J; bases not matched to a gene: 4. The CDR3 is made up of 13 amino acids. Looked up from germline, CDR1 is MNHEY and CDR2 is SVGAGI. CDR3 residues: CASRDRATYEQYF. The DNA of the CDR3 is TGTGCCAGCCGGGACAGGGCCACCTACGAGCAGTACTTC.

V usage is TRBV7-2 and J usage is TRBJ2-7; 9 bases are a match to TRBD2. V lost 3 bases and J lost 6; bases outside the gene matches: 9. The CDR3 spans 15 residues. Germline V CDR1 and CDR2: SGHTA, FQGNSA. The CDR3 sequence: CASSLGAGGWAEQYF. For the CDR3, the DNA is TGTGCCAGCAGCTTGGGCGCGGGAGGGTGGGCCGAGCAGTACTTC.

As DNA, the CDR3 is TGCGCCAGCAGCCCGACAGGGGCTGGAAACACCATATATTTT. Its protein product is CASSPTGAGNTIYF. The chain carries TRBV5-1 and TRBJ1-3, with 8 bases aligning to TRBD1. From germline, CDR1 is SGHRS and CDR2 YFSETQ. Trimming cost V 4 bases and J 2 bases; bases outside gene matches: 2. This CDR3 spans 14 amino acids.

The V call is TRBV13, the J call TRBJ2-1, with D possibly TRBD1 on 5 matching bases. Trimming shortened V by 3 bases and J by 5 bases, and 8 bases separated the two germline ends. Germline CDR1 is PRHDT and CDR2 is FYEKMQ (reference sequence). The CDR3 is 13 residues long. The CDR3 region has the DNA TGTGCCAGCAGCTTTCGGACAAACAATGAGCAGTTCTTC. Its translation is CASSFRTNNEQFF.

The chain is built from TRBV7-9 and TRBJ1-1; a possible D gene is TRBD1 (5 bases). Germline V gene data show CDR1 as SEHNR and CDR2 as FQNEAQ (reference sequence). Trimming cost V 5 bases and J 2 bases, with 12 bases left between them. The length of the CDR3 is 14 residues. The CDR3 bases are TGTGCCAGCAGCACAGGTAGCTATAACACTGAAGCTTTCTTT. It translates to CASSTGSYNTEAFF.

This clone was seen once. The CDR3 DNA is TGTGCCAGCAGCCAAGAGGGGAAAGATACGCAGTATTTT. Translation gives CASSQEGKDTQYF. The chain has TRBV4-2 and TRBJ2-3, with D uncertain. Trimming shortened V by 0 bases and J by 5 bases, and 6 bases separated the two germline ends. CDR3 length: 13 amino acids. The V gene's germline CDR1 is LGHNA and CDR2 YNFKEQ.

The rearrangement links TRBV30 to TRBJ2-2, with D perhaps assigned TRBD1 or TRBD2 (5 bases each). The CDR3 has 15 residues. Germline CDR1 GTSNPN, CDR2 SVGIG (reference sequence). Between the trimmed V and J ends, which lost 8 bases and 1 base, there was a span of 17 bases. The CDR3 here is CAVSEGWRNTGELFF. CDR3 sequence (DNA): TGTGCCGTCAGCGAGGGGTGGCGGAACACCGGGGAGCTGTTTTTT.

This sequence joins TRBV27 and TRBJ1-2; possible D gene TRBD1, 5 bases. The CDR3 runs 13 residues. V was clipped by 6 bases and J by 3 bases, with 11 bases between them. Germline-derived CDR1 and CDR2 are MNHEY and SMNVEV (reference sequence). The CDR3 DNA sequence: TGTGCCAGCAGCATGGGGCAGCACTATGGCTACACCTTC. Encoded protein: CASSMGQHYGYTF.

The CDR3, as DNA: TGCGCCAGCAGCTTGTCTGCGGCAGGCTCTGGCTACACCTTC. It specifies CASSLSAAGSGYTF. V gene TRBV5-1 combines with J gene TRBJ1-2; D is ambiguous. V lost 1 base and J 7 bases, leaving 14 bases between the germline ends. The CDR3 extends over 14 amino acids. CDR1 is SGHRS and CDR2 is YFSETQ in the germline V gene.

The rearrangement uses TRBV6-5 and TRBJ2-7; 9 bases agree with TRBD1. The germline gives CDR1 MNHEY, CDR2 SVGAGI. The J segment lost 0 bases and the V segment lost 6 bases, leaving 3 bases of the junction unmatched. CDR3 length: 14 amino acids. The CDR3 DNA follows: TGTGCCAGCAGGGACAGGGGAAGCTCCTACGAGCAGTACTTC. Protein product: CASRDRGSSYEQYF.

This clone has a handful of counts. The J gene is TRBJ1-1, the V gene TRBV7-2; 8 bases are a match to TRBD1. This CDR3 is built from 13 residues. J lost 4 bases, V lost 5 bases, and 3 bases had no gene match. Germline V gives CDR1 SGHTA, CDR2 FQGNSA. The CDR3 loop reads CASSRTGGTEAFF. The DNA for the CDR3 is TGTGCCAGCAGCCGTACAGGGGGCACTGAAGCTTTCTTT.

The rearrangement links TRBV28 to TRBJ2-7; TRBD1 agrees at 10 bases. Germline V gene sequence: CDR1 MDHEN, CDR2 SYDVKM. The CDR3 length is 16 residues. Trimming cost V 5 bases and J 4 bases; bases outside gene matches: 11. CDR3 bases: TGTGCCAGCAGTACAACAACGACAGGGGGCATGTACGAGCAGTACTTC. It translates to CASSTTTTGGMYEQYF.

The chain joins TRBV7-9 to TRBJ2-7; 9 bases are shared with TRBD1. Trimming took 3 bases from V and 1 from J; bases not matched to a gene: 1. This CDR3 region has 14 residues. Germline V gene sequence: CDR1 SEHNR, CDR2 FQNEAQ (reference sequence). As DNA, the CDR3 is TGTGCCAGCAGCTTCGGACAGGGGTCCTACGAGCAGTACTTC. This encodes CASSFGQGSYEQYF.

The chain links TRBV25-1 to TRBJ2-1; D perhaps matches TRBD1 (6 bases). V lost 3 bases, J lost 4 bases, and 10 bases lay in between. Germline V CDR1 and CDR2: MGHDK, SYGVNS. The CDR3 length is 14 residues. The CDR3 reads CASSDQGNYNEQFF. CDR3 in DNA: TGTGCCAGCAGTGACCAGGGGAATTACAATGAGCAGTTCTTC.